The 27 T cell receptor beta chains in this list originate from one sample, sequenced in a study of T cell responses to AZD1222 COVID-19 vaccine. Libraries were prepared by immunoSEQ multiplex PCR; TCRdb keeps only in-frame clonotypes and omits some of them. The sample contains around 120,000 clones, roughly 87% of which appear only once. The sample was peripheral blood, taken on day 0 of AZD1222 vaccination. These receptors originate from an adult in good health.

The V and J genes are TRBV6-6 and TRBJ2-1; no firm D call. V was pared by 4 bases and J by 7 bases, with 17 bases between. The germline V gene encodes CDR1 MNHNY and CDR2 SVGAGI (reference sequence). The CDR3 length is 15 residues. The CDR3 DNA sequence: TGTGCCAGCAGTTCCGACTTAGGACCGTCGAATGAGCAGTTCTTC. Residues: CASSSDLGPSNEQFF.

J is TRBJ2-3 and V is TRBV5-1, with TRBD1 matching 7 bases. From germline, CDR1 is SGHRS and CDR2 YFSETQ. The CDR3 runs to 14 residues. After removal of 4 bases from V and 2 bases from J, the junction contained 4 bases not matched to a gene. As DNA, the CDR3 is TGCGCCAGCAGCCGACAGGGTGCCACAGATACGCAGTATTTT. Protein sequence: CASSRQGATDTQYF.

This rearrangement joins TRBV4-2 to TRBJ2-7; perhaps TRBD1 as D (5 bases). Germline values: CDR1 LGHNA, CDR2 YNFKEQ. The CDR3 runs to 14 residues. Trimming took off 1 base at V and 1 base at J, with 8 bases between the two ends. Here the CDR3 reads CASSQARASYEQYF. As DNA, the CDR3 is TGTGCCAGCAGCCAAGCCAGGGCGTCCTACGAGCAGTACTTC.

V usage is TRBV5-5 and J usage is TRBJ1-3, with D possibly TRBD1 on 6 matching bases. Trimming left V 0 bases short and J 0 bases short, with 13 bases between. This CDR3 spans 17 amino acids. Germline V gene lookup returns CDR1 SGHKS and CDR2 YYEKEE (reference sequence). The CDR3 bases are TGTGCCAGCAGCTTGGGGGCCACAGGGCTCTCTGGAAACACCATATATTTT. It codes for CASSLGATGLSGNTIYF.

The CDR3 region has the DNA TGTGCCAGCAGCTCTCGACAGGGGCACTATGGCTACACCTTC. It is translated as CASSSRQGHYGYTF. This chain uses TRBV3-1 (or the pseudogene TRBV3-2) with TRBJ1-2, with 8 bases aligning to TRBD1. The CDR3 sequence is 14 residues long. Trimming removed 5 bases from V and 3 bases from J; junction bases left unmatched: 5. Germline assignment: CDR1 LGHDT and CDR2 YNNKEL (reference sequence).

This chain connects TRBV6-1 to TRBJ2-7; no clear D. V was trimmed by 2 bases and J by 2 bases, leaving 16 bases between them. Germline V gene data show CDR1 as MNHNS and CDR2 as SASEGT. The CDR3 has 16 residues. CDR3 region: CASSEFLSTLAYEQYF. The CDR3 DNA reads as TGTGCCAGCAGTGAATTTCTCAGCACCCTCGCCTACGAGCAGTACTTC.

The chain links TRBV2 to TRBJ1-2; D call uncertain. The germline V and J ends were trimmed by 4 bases and 2 bases, with 5 bases remaining between them. The CDR3 extends over 12 amino acids. Germline-derived CDR1 and CDR2 are SNHLY and FYNNEI. The chain's CDR3 is CASSVTNYGYTF. The DNA for the CDR3 is TGTGCCAGCAGTGTTACCAACTATGGCTACACCTTC.

The gene calls are TRBV6-2 or TRBV6-3 and TRBJ1-1, with D unresolved. Germline CDR1 and CDR2: MNHEY and SVGEGT. V lost 0 bases and J 0 bases, leaving 11 bases between the germline ends. The CDR3 loop spans 16 amino acids. The CDR3 coding sequence is TGTGCCAGCAGTTACTCGGTCCAGGTTATGAACACTGAAGCTTTCTTT. This sequence encodes CASSYSVQVMNTEAFF.

The sample holds one count of this clone. The CDR3 coding sequence is TGTGCCAGCAGTCCTCGAATTTCCCCCTACGAGCAGTACTTC. This codes for CASSPRISPYEQYF. The chain combines TRBV28 with TRBJ2-7; no clear D. The V end lost 5 bases, the J end lost 2 bases, and 13 bases lay between the germline ends. CDR1 and CDR2 (germline): MDHEN, SYDVKM. This CDR3 region has 14 residues.

V gene TRBV3-1 (or the pseudogene TRBV3-2) combines with J gene TRBJ1-1, with TRBD1 matching 8 bases. Germline V lookup: CDR1 LGHDT, CDR2 YNNKEL (reference sequence). The CDR3 sequence is 15 residues long. J lost 2 bases, V lost 4 bases, and 6 bases had no gene match. The CDR3 sequence: CASSRSGTGNTEAFF. Written as DNA, the CDR3 is TGTGCCAGCAGCCGTTCCGGGACAGGCAACACTGAAGCTTTCTTT.

The chain employs TRBV19 and TRBJ2-1; D is unresolved. Germline loops: CDR1 LNHDA, CDR2 SQIVND (reference sequence). Trimming removed 1 base from V and 8 bases from J, with 12 bases in between. The CDR3 runs to 14 residues. The CDR3 region is CASSIVAIGYEQFF. The DNA for the CDR3 is TGTGCCAGTAGTATAGTGGCGATTGGGTATGAGCAGTTCTTC.

This chain links TRBV4-2 with TRBJ1-1; 10 positions match TRBD1. The junction had 7 bases not matched to a gene; V was cut back by 2 bases and J by 4 bases. CDR3 length: 16 residues. Germline assignment: CDR1 LGHNA and CDR2 YNFKEQ. CDR3 sequence: CASSQLTGGRGTEAFF. The CDR3 nucleotides are TGTGCCAGCAGCCAACTGACAGGGGGCAGGGGCACTGAAGCTTTCTTT.

This rearrangement joins TRBV5-4 to TRBJ1-1; D unclear. This CDR3 is built from 16 residues. The V gene's germline CDR1 is SGHNT and CDR2 YYREEE (reference sequence). Between the trimmed V and J ends, which lost 1 base and 0 bases, there was a span of 13 bases. The CDR3 region is CASSLRNLNLNTEAFF. Written as DNA, the CDR3 is TGTGCCAGCAGCTTGAGAAATCTGAATTTGAACACTGAAGCTTTCTTT.

The chain has TRBV3-1 (or the pseudogene TRBV3-2) and TRBJ2-5, with 14 positions matching TRBD2. CDR1 is LGHDT and CDR2 is YNNKEL in the germline V gene (reference sequence). Unmatched junction bases numbered 3, after V lost 3 bases and J lost 0 bases. This CDR3 spans 17 amino acids. CDR3 coding DNA: TGTGCCAGCAGCCACGGACTAGCGGGGGGATACCAAGAGACCCAGTACTTC. This translates into CASSHGLAGGYQETQYF.

The chain links TRBV21-1 to TRBJ1-1; the table's D call TRBD1 went unverified against the DNA. TRBV21-1 is deemed a pseudogene. CDR3 length: 16 amino acids. CDR3 nucleotides: TGTGCCAGCAGCACAAGACAGGTACGGCGGAACACTGAAGCTTTCTTT. Translating it yields CASSTRQVRRNTEAFF.

V gene TRBV3-1 (or the pseudogene TRBV3-2) combines with J gene TRBJ1-1; TRBD1 might be the D (6 bases). The germline V gene encodes CDR1 LGHDT and CDR2 YNNKEL (reference sequence). There are 15 residues in the CDR3. V lost 4 bases and J lost 2, with 14 bases in between. In DNA form, the CDR3 reads TGTGCCAGCAGCCTTACGGACAGTATCAACACTGAAGCTTTCTTT. Amino acids: CASSLTDSINTEAFF.

This clone turned up a few times. The chain links TRBV3-1 (or the pseudogene TRBV3-2) to TRBJ1-4, with D possibly matching TRBD1 (5 bases). The V gene's germline CDR1 is LGHDT and CDR2 YNNKEL (reference sequence). The CDR3 consists of 15 residues. The germline V and J ends were trimmed by 0 bases and 6 bases, with 11 bases remaining between them. DNA for the CDR3: TGTGCCAGCAGCCAAGAATTACAGGACTATGAAAAACTGTTTTTT. Protein: CASSQELQDYEKLFF.

This clone was observed many times. The CDR3: CATTRGGPEANEQFF. Written as DNA, the CDR3 is TGTGCCACCACGAGAGGCGGACCCGAAGCTAATGAGCAGTTCTTC. This chain uses TRBV15 with TRBJ2-1; unclear D gene. CDR3 size: 15 residues. Trimming cost V 7 bases and J 7 bases, with 20 bases left between them. From germline, CDR1 is LNHNV and CDR2 YYDKDF (reference sequence).

This chain's CDR3 is CAISASSRDEQYF. Written as DNA, the CDR3 is TGTGCCATCAGTGCGAGTAGCCGGGACGAGCAGTACTTC. The chain is built from TRBV10-3 and TRBJ2-7; D is uncertain. CDR3 length: 13 residues. Germline V CDR1 and CDR2: ENHRY, SYGVKD. Trimming took off 4 bases at V and 5 bases at J, with 12 bases between the two ends.

This chain uses TRBV29-1 with TRBJ1-5, with D unclear. V lost 4 bases and J lost 0, with 10 bases in between. The CDR3 length is 14 residues. Germline CDR1 and CDR2: SQVTM and ANQGSEA. The CDR3 DNA sequence: TGCAGCGTTGTCCTCCGGGGTAGCAATCAGCCCCAGCATTTT. It specifies CSVVLRGSNQPQHF.

This chain joins TRBV28 and TRBJ2-7; 10 nucleotides agree with TRBD1. The V gene's germline CDR1 is MDHEN and CDR2 SYDVKM. Trimming removed 4 bases from V and 3 bases from J; junction bases left unmatched: 9. This CDR3 contains 16 residues. The CDR3 nucleotides read TGTGCCAGCAGTTCGATCCGGGACAGGGGCATCTACGAGCAGTACTTC. Translating gives CASSSIRDRGIYEQYF.

The rearrangement uses TRBV5-8 and TRBJ2-5, with a tentative D call TRBD2 (6 bases). The germline gives CDR1 SGHTS, CDR2 YDEGEE. This CDR3 contains 20 residues. The V and J ends lost 4 bases and 5 bases respectively, with 33 bases between them. As DNA, the CDR3 is TGTGCCAGCAGCCCCCTAGGGTCCTTCGGCGGGGTTTTCGTGGGGGAGACCCAGTACTTC. As protein: CASSPLGSFGGVFVGETQYF. The full variable domain, completed using reference TRBV5-8 and TRBJ2-5, is EAGVTQSPTHLIKTRGQQATLRCSPISGHTSVYWYQQALGLGLQFLLWYDEGEERNRGNFPPRFSGRQFPNYSSELNVNALELEDSALYLCASSPLGSFGGVFVGETQYFGPGTRLLVL.

V gene TRBV3-1 (or the pseudogene TRBV3-2) combines with J gene TRBJ1-2; D might be TRBD1 (5 bases). CDR3 length: 16 residues. Germline CDR1 and CDR2: LGHDT and YNNKEL (reference sequence). V was shortened by 4 bases and J by 0 bases, with 15 bases between the two germline ends. The CDR3 region is CASSPFSARANYGYTF. CDR3 nucleotide sequence: TGTGCCAGCAGCCCCTTCTCGGCCAGGGCTAACTATGGCTACACCTTC.

This clone was recorded a few times. This chain links TRBV19 with TRBJ2-7; D not resolved. V lost 3 bases and J lost 7, with 10 bases in between. The CDR3 totals 12 residues. Per germline, CDR1 LNHDA and CDR2 SQIVND (reference sequence). CDR3 residues: CASSINGIEQYF. DNA of the CDR3: TGTGCCAGTAGTATCAACGGCATTGAGCAGTACTTC.

This clone was picked up a small number of times. The CDR3 nucleotides read TGTGCCAGCAGCCCCCAGGGGGGTAACACTGAAGCTTTCTTT. It specifies CASSPQGGNTEAFF. The chain joins TRBV5-8 to TRBJ1-1, with 7 bases matching TRBD1. This CDR3 has 14 residues. With 4 bases clipped from V and 2 bases from J, the junction kept 5 bases outside the gene matches. Germline V lookup: CDR1 SGHTS, CDR2 YDEGEE. Together with reference TRBV5-8 and TRBJ1-1, the CDR3 gives the full variable domain: EAGVTQSPTHLIKTRGQQATLRCSPISGHTSVYWYQQALGLGLQFLLWYDEGEERNRGNFPPRFSGRQFPNYSSELNVNALELEDSALYLCASSPQGGNTEAFFGQGTRLTVV.

The rearrangement links TRBV21-1 to TRBJ1-2. TRBV21-1 is a documented pseudogene. The CDR3 loop spans 18 amino acids. The CDR3 DNA reads TGTGCCAGCAGCTCCTCCGGACTCTTGTATAGAGCTAACTATGGCTACACCTTC. As protein: CASSSSGLLYRANYGYTF.

The gene calls are TRBV12-3 or TRBV12-4 and TRBJ2-3; D is perhaps TRBD2 (5 bases). V dropped 4 bases and J dropped 8 bases, with 7 bases sitting between them. The CDR3 totals 11 residues. CDR3 nucleotide sequence: TGTGCCAGCAGTTCCGCGGGTACGCAGTATTTT. This encodes CASSSAGTQYF.